This T cell receptor beta chain was recovered during a study of blood T cell repertoires in COVID-19 (dated by TCRdb to 2020 to 2021). Regarding the complete study: The collaborator samples originated in the United States, Italy and Spain and spanned the acute and convalescent phases of COVID-19. The material from the prospective study consisted of cDNA or gDNA derived from T cells, B-cell-depleted T cells, or PBMCs. Samples were obtained from the ongoing ImmuneRACE study (first 160 participants) and from 1,254 subjects provided by 6 global collaborators. The repertoires were made available in a free public database intended to serve as a resource for research on the immune response to SARS-CoV-2. Where available, HLA class I and class II types were taken from metadata supplied by the sample provider and were not determined by assay-based typing. Sample metadata almost always included a de-identified subject ID, COVID-19 status, age in years and sex. Subjects who had been exposed to COVID-19, were actively infected with it, or had recovered from it provided the deeply sampled blood TCRbeta repertoires that made up the dataset. What the research found in general, with its limitations: Clinical and demographic metadata were provided uncurated, with the amount varying by source and participant.

Samples from volunteer blood donors who had recovered from COVID-19 were contributed by a second Seattle source. Whole blood was collected in K2EDTA tubes by collaborating institutions according to the institutions' own protocols. For TCRbeta analysis, collaborators shipped samples as frozen whole blood, isolated PBMCs, or DNA extracted from either of those sample types. The sample holds a few counts of this clone. This clone's antigen is unknown. The record has no base qualities; no much larger clone is one base away. TCRbeta CDR3 regions were amplified from genomic DNA using the immunoSEQ Assay, a bias-controlled multiplex PCR. Per the source publication's procedure: The number of nucleated cells in each sample was estimated by amplification of reference gene primers within the assay. To quantify the absolute abundance of each unique TCRbeta CDR3 rearrangement, sequence reads were collapsed and filtered. For each sample, productive Simpson clonality was calculated as the square root of Simpson's diversity index over productive rearrangements. TCRdb mirrors the immuneACCESS table, restricted to in-frame sequences. Some clones are absent from its copies; in checked studies, under half trace to an unresolved V gene, and the reason for the others is unknown. Clone size and V and J calls were adopted from that table, with D and trimming inferred from the DNA. This sample comprises 250,000 to 300,000 clones, 87% of them detected only once. About 2% of the sample lies in the top ten.

The cysteine opens and the phenylalanine closes a CDR3 of 15 amino acids. The retained sequence is limited to the CDR3, 45 bases, with the frame set at the first base. The germline V gene specifies SGHTA as CDR1 and FQGNSA as CDR2. V is clipped by 4 bases and J by 4 bases, and the sequence between their germline boundaries is 13 bases long. The sequenced material came from peripheral blood. The chain is encoded by TRBV7-2 joined to TRBJ1-4; matching of 5 bases hints at TRBD1 as the D gene. This clonotype was sampled from a woman aged 50 to 60 who had recovered from COVID-19. The CDR3 region reads CASSSGASGNEKLFF. The sequenced DNA: TGTGCCAGCAGCTCTGGGGCAAGTGGTAATGAAAAACTGTTTTTT.